This T cell receptor (beta chain) was identified in a study of T cell responses to AZD1222 COVID-19 vaccine. Study-wide findings and caveats: Most donors were white British, females outnumbered males, and clonal diversity was possibly underestimated. With two AZD1222 doses given, Spike-specific TCR breadth and depth both rose. Repertoire sampling happened only post peak T cell response.

TCRdb's copy holds only in-frame clones and misses some; the assay was immunoSEQ multiplex PCR. The sample shows 100,000 or so clones, 86% of them seen only once. Of note for this clone: Antigen unknown.

The TCR originated in an adult in good health. The sequencing here drew on peripheral blood, taken on day 0 of AZD1222 vaccination.

The CDR3 loop is CASSQDRRGENEKLFF. The CDR3 coding sequence is TGTGCCAGCAGCCAAGATCGACGGGGGGAGAATGAAAAACTGTTTTTT. This chain connects TRBV4-2 to TRBJ1-4; tentatively, D is TRBD1 (5 bases). The CDR3 loop spans 16 amino acids. V was pared by 0 bases and J by 5 bases, with 13 bases between. Germline V gives CDR1 LGHNA, CDR2 YNFKEQ.